The clone carrying this TCR beta chain has only one observation. Antigen: not known. This sample stems from a study of cytomegalovirus exposure and HLA in healthy donors. The repertoire was sequenced with immunoSEQ multiplex PCR; TCRdb's copy has only in-frame clones and lacks some. The sample contains fewer than 200,000 clones, about 90% of which appear only once. Donors came from a validation cohort of 90 to 150 subjects, distinct from the first 666-subject cohort. Broader study findings: Most TCR sequences were rare, but some public TCRs occurred in many donors. Reports indicated that the classifier achieved high specificity and sensitivity in diagnosing cytomegalovirus status. Cytomegalovirus-associated TCR beta chains were listed, numbering some 150.

J lost 4 bases, V lost 5 bases, and 7 bases had no gene match. The CDR3 extends over 15 amino acids. In germline, CDR1 is MNHEY, CDR2 SVGAGI. The V gene is TRBV6-5, the J gene TRBJ1-5; 8 bases fit TRBD1. The TCR sequence derives from a man between 18 and 35 years old in good health and CMV-seropositive. The sequenced sample was PBMCs. The CDR3 here is CASSRGQGPNQPQHF. The CDR3 DNA reads TGTGCCAGCAGTAGAGGACAGGGACCAAATCAGCCCCAGCATTTT.